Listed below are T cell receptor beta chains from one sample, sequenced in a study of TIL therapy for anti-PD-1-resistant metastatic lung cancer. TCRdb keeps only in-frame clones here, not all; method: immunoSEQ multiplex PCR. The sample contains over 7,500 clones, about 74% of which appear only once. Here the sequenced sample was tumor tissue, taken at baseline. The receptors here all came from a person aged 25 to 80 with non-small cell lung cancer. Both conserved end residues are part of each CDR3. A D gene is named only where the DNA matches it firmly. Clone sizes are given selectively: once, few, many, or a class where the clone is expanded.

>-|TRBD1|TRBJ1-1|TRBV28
TGTGCCAGCAGCTTAGGGACAGTATGGGGTAGGGCGGAAGCTTTCTTT
CASSLGTVWGRAEAFF
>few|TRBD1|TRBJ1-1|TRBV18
TGTGCCAGCTCACCACGCGCGACAGGGGGCAATGAAGCTTTCTTT
CASSPRATGGNEAFF
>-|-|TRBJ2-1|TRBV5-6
TGTGCCAGCAGCCACGGAGATAGCGGACTCTCCTACAATGAGCAGTTCTTC
CASSHGDSGLSYNEQFF
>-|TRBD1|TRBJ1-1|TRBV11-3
TGTGCCAGCAGCTTAGTATACGGACAGGGAGTTACCACTGAAGCTTTCTTT
CASSLVYGQGVTTEAFF
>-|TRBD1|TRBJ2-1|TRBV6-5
TGTGCCAGTGCCCGGGACAGCGCCTACAATGAGCAGTTCTTC
CASARDSAYNEQFF
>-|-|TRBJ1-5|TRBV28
TGTGCCAGCAGTTCCAAGGGTTGGGGCAATCAGCCCCAGCATTTT
CASSSKGWGNQPQHF
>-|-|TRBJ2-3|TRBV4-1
TGCGCCAGCAGCCAACAGGGTTTTGGCACAGATACGCAGTATTTT
CASSQQGFGTDTQYF
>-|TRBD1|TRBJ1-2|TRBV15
TGTGCCACCAGCAGGGACAGGGGAGACTATGGCTACACCTTC
CATSRDRGDYGYTF
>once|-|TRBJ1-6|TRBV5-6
TGTGCCAGCAGCTTCCCAGCGGGCTCCCTCCACTTT
CASSFPAGSLHF
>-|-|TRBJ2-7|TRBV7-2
TGTGCCAGCAGCTTAGGGCAGGGCCCAGGCTACGAGCAGTACTTC
CASSLGQGPGYEQYF
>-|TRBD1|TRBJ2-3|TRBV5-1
TGCGCCAGCAGCCGGGACAGTAGCACAGATACGCAGTATTTT
CASSRDSSTDTQYF
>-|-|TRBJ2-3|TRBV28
TGTGCCAGCAGTTTATTCACCACTAGTCCCTCTTCCTATACGCAGTATTTT
CASSLFTTSPSSYTQYF
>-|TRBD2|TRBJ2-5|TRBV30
TGTGCCTGGAGCTGGGCTAGCGGGGTCCAAGAGACCCAGTACTTC
CAWSWASGVQETQYF
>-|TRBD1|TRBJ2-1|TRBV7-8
TGTGCCAGCAGCTTAATCGTTACAGGGGTCAATGAGCAGTTCTTC
CASSLIVTGVNEQFF
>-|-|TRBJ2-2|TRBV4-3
TGCGCCAGCAGCCAATCATTCAGGTTATCCGGGGAGCTGTTTTTT
CASSQSFRLSGELFF
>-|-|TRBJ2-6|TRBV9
TGTGCCAGCAGCGTCTTAGGGACACCCAGAACAACTGGGGCCAACGTCCTGACTTTC
CASSVLGTPRTTGANVLTF
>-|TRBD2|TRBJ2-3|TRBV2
TGTGCCAGCAGTGTCCTAGCGGGAGGCACAGATACGCAGTATTTT
CASSVLAGGTDTQYF
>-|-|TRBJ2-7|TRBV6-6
TGTGCCAGCAGTTACGGCCAGGAGCCAGACGAGCAGTACTTC
CASSYGQEPDEQYF
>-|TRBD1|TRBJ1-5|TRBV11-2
TGTGCCAGCAGCTTAGGTTTCAGGGGGATTAATCAGCCCCAGCATTTT
CASSLGFRGINQPQHF
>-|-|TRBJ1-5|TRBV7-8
TGTGCCAGCAGCTCCACCCTCCAGCCCCAGCATTTT
CASSSTLQPQHF
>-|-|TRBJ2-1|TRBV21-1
TGTGCCAGCAGCAAAGGGGCTAGCGGGAGGAAAAGCTCCTACAATGAGCAGTTCTTC
CASSKGASGRKSSYNEQFF
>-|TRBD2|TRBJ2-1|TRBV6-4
TGTGCCAGCAGTGAGGTAGCGGGAGGCTACAATGAGCAGTTCTTC
CASSEVAGGYNEQFF
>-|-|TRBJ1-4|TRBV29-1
TGCAGCGTGGTAAACCAGGGAGAAAAACTGTTTTTT
CSVVNQGEKLFF
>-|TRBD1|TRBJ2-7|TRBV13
TGTGCCAGTAAGTGGCAGGGGGCCTACGAGCAGTACTTC
CASKWQGAYEQYF
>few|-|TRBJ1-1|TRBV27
TGTGCCAGCCGTCAGGCGAACACTGAAGCTTTCTTT
CASRQANTEAFF
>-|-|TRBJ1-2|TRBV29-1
TGCAGCGTGGCGGGAGTGGTTGGAGGCTACACCTTC
CSVAGVVGGYTF
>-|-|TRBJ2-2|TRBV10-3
TGTGCCATCAGTGATATGGGGGCAGCCAGAGGGGAGCTGTTTTTT
CAISDMGAARGELFF
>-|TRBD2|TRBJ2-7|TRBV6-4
TGTGCCAGCAGTGACGAAACGGGGCTAGCGGGGACCTACGAGCAGTACTTC
CASSDETGLAGTYEQYF
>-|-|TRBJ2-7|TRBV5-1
TGCGCCAGCAGCTTGTGGGCGGGTCTCTACGAGCAGTACTTC
CASSLWAGLYEQYF
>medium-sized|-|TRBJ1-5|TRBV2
TGTGCCAGCAGTGCTACGGCCGACAATCAGCCCCAGCATTTT
CASSATADNQPQHF
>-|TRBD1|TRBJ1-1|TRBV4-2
TGTGCCAGCAGCCAAACCACGACAGGGGTGAACACTGAAGCTTTCTTT
CASSQTTTGVNTEAFF
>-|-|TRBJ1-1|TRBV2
TGTGCCAGCACTGGGGAGGCGAACACTGAAGCTTTCTTT
CASTGEANTEAFF
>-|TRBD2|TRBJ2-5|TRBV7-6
TGTGCCAGCAGCTTAGCGTGGGGTAGCGGGGGGCCTCCCCAAGAGACCCAGTACTTC
CASSLAWGSGGPPQETQYF
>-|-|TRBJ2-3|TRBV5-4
TGTGCCAGCAGTACCTTGGACAGTTTCACAGATACGCAGTATTTT
CASSTLDSFTDTQYF
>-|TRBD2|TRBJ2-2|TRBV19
TGTGCCAGTAGTATAGGGGAATCTAGCGGGGCGAACGAGCTGTTTTTT
CASSIGESSGANELFF
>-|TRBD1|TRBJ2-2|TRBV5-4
TGTGCCAGCAGCCCGGGACAGCACACCGGGGAGCTGTTTTTT
CASSPGQHTGELFF
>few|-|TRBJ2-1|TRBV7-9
TGTGCCAGCAGCTTAGGGGCGAACAATGAGCAGTTCTTC
CASSLGANNEQFF
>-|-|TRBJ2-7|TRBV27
TGTGCCAGCAGTTTAAGCAGGGGATACGAGCAGTACTTC
CASSLSRGYEQYF
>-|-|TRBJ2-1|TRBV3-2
TGTGCCAGCAGCCCCAAGGAGTTCTTC
CASSPKEFF
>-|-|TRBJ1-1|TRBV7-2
TGTGCCAGCAGCCCGTCGGCGACCCTCTACACTGAAGCTTTCTTT
CASSPSATLYTEAFF
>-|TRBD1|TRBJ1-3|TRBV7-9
TGTGCCAGCAGCAATACAGGGGGACCTGGAAACACCATATATTTT
CASSNTGGPGNTIYF
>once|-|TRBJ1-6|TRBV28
TGTGCCGGCAGCCTTACCCCTTCACCCCTCCACTTT
CAGSLTPSPLHF
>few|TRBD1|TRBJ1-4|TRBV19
TGTGCCAGTAGTCCCGGGACAGGGAGGACAACTAATGAAAAACTGTTTTTT
CASSPGTGRTTNEKLFF
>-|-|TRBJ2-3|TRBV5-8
TGTGCCAGCAGCTCCAGCGTGCAGGGTAGCACAGATACGCAGTATTTT
CASSSSVQGSTDTQYF
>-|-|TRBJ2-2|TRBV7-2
TGTGCCAGCAGCTTGCGGACAGTTGGGAACACCGGGGAGCTGTTTTTT
CASSLRTVGNTGELFF
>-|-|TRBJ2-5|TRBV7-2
TGTGCCAGCAGCTCCCAGAGGGTGGGGAGAGAGACCCAGTACTTC
CASSSQRVGRETQYF
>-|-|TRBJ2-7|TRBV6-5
TGTGCCAGCAGTTACGGGCAGTCCTCCTACGAGCAGTACTTC
CASSYGQSSYEQYF
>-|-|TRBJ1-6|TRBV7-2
TGTGCCAGCAGCTTAGGGACACAGTGGGGGGCTCTCCACTTT
CASSLGTQWGALHF
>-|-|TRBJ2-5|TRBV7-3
TGTGCCAGCAGCTTAACGGCGGGCAGTCAAGAGACCCAGTACTTC
CASSLTAGSQETQYF
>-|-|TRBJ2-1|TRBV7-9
TGTGCCAGCAGCTTACTTCGCGGGCTAGTGGATGAGCAGTTCTTC
CASSLLRGLVDEQFF
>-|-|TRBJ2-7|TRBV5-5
TGTGCCAGCAGCAGCCGGGGTGCTGAGGACTACGAGCAGTACTTC
CASSSRGAEDYEQYF
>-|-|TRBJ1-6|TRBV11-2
TGTGCCAGCAGCTTACCATCAGTCGGATCACCCCTCCACTTT
CASSLPSVGSPLHF
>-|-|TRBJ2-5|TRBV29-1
TGCAGCGTTGGGGGTGGAGAGACCCAGTACTTC
CSVGGGETQYF
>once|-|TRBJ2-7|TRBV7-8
TGTGCCAGCAGCTTCGGCAGAACCTACGAGCAGTACTTC
CASSFGRTYEQYF
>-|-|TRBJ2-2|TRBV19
TGTGCCAGTAGTATAGATTCCAGCCCACGGGAGCTGTTTTTT
CASSIDSSPRELFF
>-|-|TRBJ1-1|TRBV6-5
TGTGCCAGCAGTTACGGGCAGGGGAACACTGAAGCTTTCTTT
CASSYGQGNTEAFF
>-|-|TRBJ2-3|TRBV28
TGTGCCAGCAAAGGCACCCGTCAGACAGATACGCAGTATTTT
CASKGTRQTDTQYF
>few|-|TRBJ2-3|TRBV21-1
TGTGCCAGCAGCTCTCCGGGACAGGGTATTGGGAAGGTCACAGATACGCAGTATTTT
CASSSPGQGIGKVTDTQYF